This T cell receptor beta chain emerged from a study of shared clonotypes between healthy human individuals. There are 15 residues in the CDR3. CDR1 and CDR2 (germline): SGDLS, YYNGEE. Trimming took off 0 bases at V and 0 bases at J, with 10 bases between the two ends. Naive CD8 populations comprised CD45RO-negative cells positively selected for CCR7, excluding terminally differentiated effector memory CD45RA+ cells. Some clones are missing from TCRdb's copy, which holds only in-frame ones; the method was immunoSEQ multiplex PCR. The sample yields 2 million to 2.5 million clones, about 95% seen once.

The chain uses TRBV9 and TRBJ2-7, with D uncertain. The source is a man between 18 and 35 years old in good health. The sequencing sample was made of naive CD8+ T cells sorted from blood. The CDR3 here is CASSVVASRSYEQYF. The CDR3 coding sequence is TGTGCCAGCAGCGTAGTGGCCAGCCGCTCCTACGAGCAGTACTTC.